Listed here are 3 T cell receptor beta chains from one sample, sequenced in a study of T cells in Graves' hyperthyroidism and ophthalmopathy. Using RNA transcripts as the source, TCR beta CDR3 regions were amplified. The primer set for the first-round RT-PCR of the TCR CDR3 was HTBI. TCRdb independently ran MiXCR on the multiplex PCR reads; one entry per CDR3 protein. The sample yields fewer than 700,000 distinct CDR3 sequences, 15% to 20% seen once. Material: blood. All receptors derive from a woman aged 25 to 39 with Graves' hyperthyroidism.

This clonotype was found many times. V is TRBV28 and J is TRBJ2-7, with 13 bases matching TRBD2. V dropped 8 bases and J dropped 2; count of bases not matched to a gene: 6. Germline V gene data show CDR1 as MDHEN and CDR2 as SYDVKM. The CDR3 is made up of 15 amino acids. CDR3 sequence reads: CASQTGLAGAYEQYF. The CDR3 DNA reads TGTGCCAGCCAAACCGGACTAGCGGGGGCCTACGAGCAGTACTTC.

The CDR3 DNA is TGTGCCAGCAGCGCACCGGGACTAGCGAGATACGAGCAGTACTTC. Protein sequence: CASSAPGLARYEQYF. The chain carries TRBV6-1 and TRBJ2-7; 10 positions match TRBD2. From germline, CDR1 is MNHNS and CDR2 SASEGT. V was clipped by 6 bases and J by 4 bases; unmatched bases: 9. This CDR3 comprises 15 residues.

V gene TRBV2 combines with J gene TRBJ1-1; tentative D call: TRBD1 (5 bases). V was pared by 6 bases and J by 4 bases, with 18 bases between. The CDR3 sequence is 15 residues long. The germline gives CDR1 SNHLY, CDR2 FYNNEI. CDR3 nucleotides: TGTGCCAGCAGCGCAATGGGGGGGATCGGCACTGAAGCTTTCTTT. Its protein is CASSAMGGIGTEAFF.